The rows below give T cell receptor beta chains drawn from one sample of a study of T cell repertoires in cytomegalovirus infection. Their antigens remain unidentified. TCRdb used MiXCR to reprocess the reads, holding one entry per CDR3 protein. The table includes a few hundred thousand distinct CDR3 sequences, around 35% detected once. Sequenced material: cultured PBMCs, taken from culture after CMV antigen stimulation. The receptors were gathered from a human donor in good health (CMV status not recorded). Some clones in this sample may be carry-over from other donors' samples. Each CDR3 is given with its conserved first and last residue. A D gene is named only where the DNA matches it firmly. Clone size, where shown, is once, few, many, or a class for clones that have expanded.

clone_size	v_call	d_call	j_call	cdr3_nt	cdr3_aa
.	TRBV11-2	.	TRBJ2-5	TGTGCCAGCAGCTTAGATCAGTCGCTAGGCGAGACCCAGTACTTC	CASSLDQSLGETQYF
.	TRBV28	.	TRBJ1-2	TGTGCCAGCAGTTTTGGTTCTCTGGGTTCCTCTAACTATGGCTACACCTTC	CASSFGSLGSSNYGYTF
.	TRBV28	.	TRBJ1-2	TGTGCCAGCAGCAAACCCTATGGCTACACCTTC	CASSKPYGYTF
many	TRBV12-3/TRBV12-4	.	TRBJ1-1	TGTGCCAGCAGTTTAGAAGCTGAAGCTTTCTTT	CASSLEAEAFF
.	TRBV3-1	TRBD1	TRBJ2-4	TGTGCCAGCAGCCTACAGGGGGTAGCCAAAAACATTCAGTACTTC	CASSLQGVAKNIQYF
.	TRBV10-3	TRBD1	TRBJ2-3	TGTGCCATCAGGACGACAGGGTCGCCTACAGATACGCAGTATTTT	CAIRTTGSPTDTQYF
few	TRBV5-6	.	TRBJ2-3	TGTGCCAGCAGCGTCCTTACTGTACCCGGCGGCACAGATACGCAGTATTTT	CASSVLTVPGGTDTQYF
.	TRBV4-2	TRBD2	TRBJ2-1	TGTGCCAGCAGCCAGCGACTAGCGGTTAATGAGCAGTTCTTC	CASSQRLAVNEQFF
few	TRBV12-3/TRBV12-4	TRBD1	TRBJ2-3	TGTGCCAGCAGCCCGACAGGGTGGGATACGCAGTATTTT	CASSPTGWDTQYF
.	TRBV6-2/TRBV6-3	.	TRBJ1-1	TGTGCCAGCAGTTACTCGATTACGCGGGACCTAGTCATGAACACTGAAGCTTTCTTT	CASSYSITRDLVMNTEAFF
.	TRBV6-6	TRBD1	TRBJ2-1	TGTGCCAGCTGGGGGACAGGGGGCAATGAGCAGTTCTTC	CASWGTGGNEQFF
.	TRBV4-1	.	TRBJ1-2	TGCGCCAGCAGCCAAGATCGGGGGGTTGGCTATGGCTACACCTTC	CASSQDRGVGYGYTF
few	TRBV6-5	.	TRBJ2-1	TGTGCCAGCAGTTACGGGGTTGAGCAGTACAATGAGCAGTTCTTC	CASSYGVEQYNEQFF
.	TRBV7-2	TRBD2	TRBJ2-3	TGTGCCAGCAGCTCCGGGACTAATACAGATACGCAGTATTTT	CASSSGTNTDTQYF
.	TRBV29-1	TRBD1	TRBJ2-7	TGCAGCGGCCGACAGGGTCCCGAGCAGTACTTC	CSGRQGPEQYF
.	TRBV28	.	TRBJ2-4	TGTGCCAGCACCCTGACCCGAGCCAAAAACATTCAGTACTTC	CASTLTRAKNIQYF
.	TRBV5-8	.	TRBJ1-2	TGTGCCAGCAGCTTTCGGACACAACTCACCTTC	CASSFRTQLTF
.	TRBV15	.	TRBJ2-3	TGTGCCACCAACACGGGACTCCTTCCGCGGGATACGCAGTATTTT	CATNTGLLPRDTQYF
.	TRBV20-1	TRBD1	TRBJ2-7	TGCAGTGCAGATACAGGGGTTAACGAGCAGTACTTC	CSADTGVNEQYF